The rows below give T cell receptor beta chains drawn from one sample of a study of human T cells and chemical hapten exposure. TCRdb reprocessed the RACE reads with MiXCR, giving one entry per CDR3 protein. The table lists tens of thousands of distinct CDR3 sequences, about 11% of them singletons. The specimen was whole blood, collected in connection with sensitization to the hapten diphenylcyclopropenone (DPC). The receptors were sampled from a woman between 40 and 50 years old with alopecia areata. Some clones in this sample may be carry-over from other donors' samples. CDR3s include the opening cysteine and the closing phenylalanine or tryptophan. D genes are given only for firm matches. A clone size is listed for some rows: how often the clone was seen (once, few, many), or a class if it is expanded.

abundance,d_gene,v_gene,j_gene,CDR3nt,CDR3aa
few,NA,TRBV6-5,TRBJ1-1,TGTGCCAGCAGACGGACGGTAGAGTACACTGAAGCTTTCTTT,CASRRTVEYTEAFF
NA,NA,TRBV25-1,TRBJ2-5,TGTGCCAGCAGTGAATTATGGGAGACCCAGTACTTC,CASSELWETQYF
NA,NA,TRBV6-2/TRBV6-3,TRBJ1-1,TGTGCCAGCAGAATGGACGGCGGGAACACTGAAGCTTTCTTT,CASRMDGGNTEAFF
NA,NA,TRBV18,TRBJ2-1,TGTGCCAGCTCGTGGGCGATAACAGAGTACAATGAGCAGTTCTTC,CASSWAITEYNEQFF
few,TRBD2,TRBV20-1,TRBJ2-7,TGCAGTGCTAGGCCTAGCGGGAGTCTGGAGCAGTACTTC,CSARPSGSLEQYF
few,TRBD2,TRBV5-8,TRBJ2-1,TGTGCCAGCAGCATGCCCGGGGGACTAGCCCCCAATGAGCAGTTCTTC,CASSMPGGLAPNEQFF
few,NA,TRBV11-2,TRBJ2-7,TGTGCCAGCAGCTCCCGACAGCCCCCCTACGAGCAGTACTTC,CASSSRQPPYEQYF
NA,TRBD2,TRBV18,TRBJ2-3,TGTGCCAGCTCACCCGGACTAGCGGACACAGATACGCAGTATTTT,CASSPGLADTDTQYF
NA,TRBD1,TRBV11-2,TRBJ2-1,TGTGCCAGCAGCTTAGATGGGGACAGGGTCGATGAGCAGTTCTTC,CASSLDGDRVDEQFF
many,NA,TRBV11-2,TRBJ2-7,TGTGCCAGCAGCCTGGGATTCTCCTACGAGCAGTACTTC,CASSLGFSYEQYF
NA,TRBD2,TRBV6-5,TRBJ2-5,TGTGCCAGCAGTCGCCTCAGCGGGGGAAAAGAGACCCAGTACTTC,CASSRLSGGKETQYF
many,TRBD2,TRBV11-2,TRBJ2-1,TGTGCCAGCAGCCCAGAACTAGCGTCTAATGAGCAGTTCTTC,CASSPELASNEQFF
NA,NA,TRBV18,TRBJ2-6,TGTGCCAGCTCACCCGACTCTGGGGCCAACGTCCTGACTTTC,CASSPDSGANVLTF
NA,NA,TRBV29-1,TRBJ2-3,TGCAGCGCCGACCGGCGGGGCCCCACAGATACGCAGTATTTT,CSADRRGPTDTQYF
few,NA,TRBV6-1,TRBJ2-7,TGTGCCAGCAGTAACTACGAGCAGTACTTC,CASSNYEQYF
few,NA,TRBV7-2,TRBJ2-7,TGTGCCAGCAGCTTAGCGCGTTTGGATGCGAACGAGCAGTACTTC,CASSLARLDANEQYF
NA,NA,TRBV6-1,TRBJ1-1,TGTGCCAGCAGCCTATGGGGGTCCGCCTTGAACACTGAAGCTTTCTTT,CASSLWGSALNTEAFF
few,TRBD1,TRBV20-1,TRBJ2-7,TGCAGTGCTACAGCCGGGACAGCCTACGAGCAGTACTTC,CSATAGTAYEQYF
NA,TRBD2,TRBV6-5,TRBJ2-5,TGTGCCAGCAGTTACCTAGCGGGAGGGCCCGGGGAGACCCAGTACTTC,CASSYLAGGPGETQYF
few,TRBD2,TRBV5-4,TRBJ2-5,TGTGCCAGCAGCCCTCGACTAGCGGGAGGTCAAGAGACCCAGTACTTC,CASSPRLAGGQETQYF
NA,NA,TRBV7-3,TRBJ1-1,TGTGCCAGCAGCTTTGGACAAACGAACACTGAAGCTTTCTTT,CASSFGQTNTEAFF
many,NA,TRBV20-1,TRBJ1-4,TGCAGTGCTAGACCGGGGGGGAAAGAAAAACTGTTTTTT,CSARPGGKEKLFF
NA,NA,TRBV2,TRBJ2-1,TGTGCCAGCAGTGGGTCTCGGAATGAGCAGTTCTTC,CASSGSRNEQFF